Each of the 25 T cell receptor beta chains below was sequenced from the same sample in a study of blood T cell repertoires in COVID-19. Data came from immunoSEQ multiplex PCR; TCRdb stores just in-frame clones and leaves some out. The profile shows some 310,000 clones, 85% to 90% of them singletons. Material: peripheral blood. These receptor sequences come from a woman in her twenties or thirties with COVID-19, enrolled during active disease.

The rearrangement uses TRBV12-5 and TRBJ1-1, with D possibly matching TRBD1 (5 bases). There are 14 residues in the CDR3. Germline loops: CDR1 LGHNT, CDR2 FRNRAP. The V end lost 2 bases, the J end lost 3 bases, and 10 bases lay between the germline ends. Written as DNA, the CDR3 is TGTGCTAGTGGTTTGCGACAGCCAGACACTGAAGCTTTCTTT. Translating it yields CASGLRQPDTEAFF.

V is TRBV5-5 and J is TRBJ2-1; the match to TRBD1 covers 7 bases. With V trimmed by 0 bases and J by 6 bases, 6 bases remained unmatched. Germline CDR1 SGHKS, CDR2 YYEKEE (reference sequence). This CDR3 is 15 amino acids long. CDR3 region: CASSLAGGQFNEQFF. CDR3 DNA: TGTGCCAGCAGCTTGGCTGGGGGACAGTTCAATGAGCAGTTCTTC.

The chain is built from TRBV18 and TRBJ1-1; no firm D call. This CDR3 contains 12 residues. The germline gives CDR1 KGHSH, CDR2 LQKENI. The V and J ends lost 2 bases and 10 bases respectively, with 11 bases between them. CDR3 in amino acids: CASSPGWPGAFF. Here the CDR3 DNA reads TGTGCCAGCTCACCAGGTTGGCCAGGAGCTTTCTTT.

The genes are TRBV28 and TRBJ2-7; perhaps TRBD1 as D (6 bases). CDR1 MDHEN and CDR2 SYDVKM come from the germline V gene. Trimming left V 5 bases short and J 1 base short, with 21 bases between. The length of the CDR3 is 17 residues. CDR3 DNA: TGTGCCAGCAGTGGAACCCTACCGGACAGTCTTTCCTACGAGCAGTACTTC. Translation: CASSGTLPDSLSYEQYF.

V is TRBV19 and J is TRBJ2-1; 7 positions agree with TRBD2. This CDR3 region has 16 residues. Looked up from germline, CDR1 is LNHDA and CDR2 is SQIVND (reference sequence). V trimming: 2 bases; J trimming: 6 bases; junction bases outside the gene matches: 10. CDR3 nucleotide sequence: TGTGCCAGTAGTATAAATTCGGCTAGCGGAATCAATGAGCAGTTCTTC. It is translated as CASSINSASGINEQFF.

V is TRBV7-3 and J is TRBJ2-3; D is possibly TRBD2 (6 bases). The V gene's germline CDR1 is SGHTA and CDR2 FQGTGA. Trimming cost V 2 bases and J 3 bases, with 9 bases left between them. This CDR3 region has 14 residues. The CDR3 loop is CASSLVGRTDTQYF. The CDR3 region has the DNA TGTGCCAGCAGCTTAGTCGGGAGAACAGATACGCAGTATTTT.

This chain connects TRBV28 to TRBJ1-1; weak D call: TRBD1 (6 bases). V was shortened by 8 bases and J by 4 bases, with 14 bases between the two germline ends. The CDR3 contains 13 residues. CDR1 is MDHEN, CDR2 SYDVKM, per germline. The CDR3 region has the DNA TGTGCCAGCTCCCCCGGGGGGCTCACTGAAGCTTTCTTT. It yields the protein CASSPGGLTEAFF. The full variable domain, completed using reference TRBV28 and TRBJ1-1, is DVKVTQSSRYLVKRTGEKVFLECVQDMDHENMFWYRQDPGLGLRLIYFSYDVKMKEKGDIPEGYSVSREKKERFSLILESASTNQTSMYLCASSPGGLTEAFFGQGTRLTVV.

The V gene is TRBV11-2, the J gene TRBJ1-5; D remains ambiguous. The CDR3 contains 15 residues. The V end was cut by 6 bases, the J end by 1 base, with 13 bases between. Germline V gives CDR1 SGHAT, CDR2 FQNNGV. The CDR3 spells CASSPGLSSNQPQHF. The DNA of the CDR3 is TGTGCCAGCAGTCCTGGGCTATCGAGCAATCAGCCCCAGCATTTT.

This clone was counted only a few times. The chain links TRBV30 to TRBJ1-2; D might be TRBD1 (6 bases). Germline V CDR1 and CDR2: GTSNPN, SVGIG (reference sequence). V was trimmed by 2 bases and J by 8 bases, leaving 9 bases between them. The CDR3 length is 11 residues. CDR3 coding DNA: TGTGCCTGGAGTACCGGGACAGGCTACACCTTC. It codes for CAWSTGTGYTF.

This clone occurred once. V gene TRBV25-1 combines with J gene TRBJ2-6; 9 bases align to TRBD2. Germline CDR1 MGHDK, CDR2 SYGVNS. Trimming cost V 6 bases and J 2 bases; bases outside gene matches: 5. This CDR3 comprises 16 residues. The CDR3 DNA sequence: TGTGCCAGCAGCGGACTAGCGTTAGCTGGGGCCAACGTCCTGACTTTC. Amino acid sequence: CASSGLALAGANVLTF.

This clone was detected only a few times. The chain links TRBV27 to TRBJ2-7; 9 nucleotides agree with TRBD1. V dropped 1 base and J dropped 1; count of bases not matched to a gene: 2. This CDR3 has 15 residues. Germline V lookup: CDR1 MNHEY, CDR2 SMNVEV (reference sequence). The CDR3 protein is CASSLLGQGSYEQYF. CDR3 in DNA: TGTGCCAGCAGTTTATTGGGACAGGGTTCCTACGAGCAGTACTTC.

The V gene is TRBV10-1, the J gene TRBJ1-5; tentatively, D is TRBD1 (5 bases). V was shortened by 8 bases and J by 9 bases, with 11 bases between the two germline ends. The germline CDR1 and CDR2 sequences are WNHNN and SYGVQD (reference sequence). The CDR3 consists of 11 residues. The CDR3 sequence: CASSGGGPQHF. The CDR3 coding sequence is TGCGCCAGCTCGGGGGGTGGGCCCCAGCATTTT.

This clone has only a few counts. Additional DNA sequences in this sample encode the identical CDR3. CDR3 bases: TGTGCCAGCAGTGGACAGGGGAATCAGCCCCAGCATTTT. As protein: CASSGQGNQPQHF. This chain connects TRBV2 to TRBJ1-5; 8 bases agree with TRBD1. The germline V gene encodes CDR1 SNHLY and CDR2 FYNNEI. CDR3 size: 13 residues. After removal of 4 bases from V and 4 bases from J, the junction contained 0 bases not matched to a gene.

The chain joins TRBV19 to TRBJ1-1; tentatively, D is TRBD1 (5 bases). Trimming shortened V by 4 bases and J by 0 bases, and 6 bases separated the two germline ends. This CDR3 region has 13 residues. Germline lookup yields CDR1 LNHDA and CDR2 SQIVND (reference sequence). CDR3 in DNA: TGTGCCAGTAGTACACAGGTGAACACTGAAGCTTTCTTT. It is translated as CASSTQVNTEAFF. Supplemented by reference TRBV19 and TRBJ1-1, the full variable domain reads DGGITQSPKYLFRKEGQNVTLSCEQNLNHDAMYWYRQDPGQGLRLIYYSQIVNDFQKGDIAEGYSVSREKKESFPLTVTSAQKNPTAFYLCASSTQVNTEAFFGQGTRLTVV.

V usage is TRBV13 and J usage is TRBJ1-1; TRBD1 aligns across 9 bases. This CDR3 contains 14 residues. Unmatched junction bases numbered 4, after V lost 3 bases and J lost 5 bases. Looked up from germline, CDR1 is PRHDT and CDR2 is FYEKMQ (reference sequence). This chain's CDR3 is CASSFGTGKTEAFF. The CDR3 region has the DNA TGTGCCAGCAGCTTTGGGACAGGGAAAACTGAAGCTTTCTTT.

The chain uses TRBV11-3 and TRBJ2-7, with D maybe TRBD2 (5 bases). CDR1 and CDR2 (germline): SGHNT, YENEEA. V was shortened by 5 bases and J by 5 bases, with 19 bases between the two germline ends. The CDR3 runs to 15 residues. The CDR3 nucleotides are TGTGCCAGCAGCGCCCCCCGGCGGGCAGAACACGAGCAGTACTTC. This sequence encodes CASSAPRRAEHEQYF.

The rearrangement uses TRBV28 and TRBJ2-2; TRBD2 matches at 7 bases. Trimming at V came to 2 bases and at J to 4 bases, leaving 4 bases not matched to a gene. The CDR3 length is 15 residues. Germline V gene lookup returns CDR1 MDHEN and CDR2 SYDVKM. CDR3 DNA: TGTGCCAGCAGTTTAGGGGGGAGGGCCACCGGGGAGCTGTTTTTT. Its protein is CASSLGGRATGELFF.

This clone was seen only once. This chain links TRBV15 with TRBJ1-2; possible D gene TRBD1, 5 bases. CDR1 is LNHNV, CDR2 YYDKDF, per germline (reference sequence). CDR3 size: 15 residues. With 0 bases removed from V and 2 bases from J, the gap between germline ends came to 10 bases. The CDR3 sequence: CATSRDGGGNYGYTF. The CDR3 region has the DNA TGTGCCACCAGCAGAGATGGGGGAGGAAACTATGGCTACACCTTC.

V is TRBV28 and J is TRBJ2-7; the match to TRBD2 covers 12 bases. The CDR3 is made up of 14 amino acids. The J segment lost 1 base and the V segment lost 5 bases, leaving 0 bases of the junction unmatched. The germline gives CDR1 MDHEN, CDR2 SYDVKM. The CDR3 reads CASSGTSGSYEQYF. The CDR3 DNA reads as TGTGCCAGCAGTGGGACTAGCGGGTCCTACGAGCAGTACTTC.

This clone was seen just once. The J gene is TRBJ1-2, the V gene TRBV19; TRBD1 might be the D (6 bases). CDR3 size: 15 residues. Trimming removed 10 bases from V and 7 bases from J, with 25 bases in between. Looked up from germline, CDR1 is LNHDA and CDR2 is SQIVND (reference sequence). The CDR3 loop reads CATQGVQGAFGGYTF. The CDR3 DNA is TGTGCCACCCAGGGAGTACAGGGAGCGTTTGGTGGCTACACCTTC.

CDR3 nucleotide sequence: TGTGCCAGCAGTTACGGGCTAGCGGGGAAGTACTTC. It yields the protein CASSYGLAGKYF. This chain joins TRBV6-2 or TRBV6-3 and TRBJ2-7; 9 bases line up with TRBD2. After removal of 2 bases from V and 11 bases from J, the junction contained 4 bases not matched to a gene. CDR1 is MNHEY and CDR2 is SVGEGT in the germline V gene. There are 12 residues in the CDR3.

The chain is built from TRBV5-5 and TRBJ2-7; 7 bases match TRBD1. This CDR3 is built from 16 residues. The germline V gene has CDR1 SGHKS and CDR2 YYEKEE (reference sequence). The ends lost 4 bases at V and 2 bases at J; junction bases unmatched: 12. The CDR3 bases are TGTGCCAGCAGCCCCTCGACAGGGACGGGAACCTACGAGCAGTACTTC. This gives the protein CASSPSTGTGTYEQYF.

This clone was counted between two and nine times. The J gene is TRBJ2-1, the V gene TRBV7-9, with 14 bases aligning to TRBD2. Germline V gives CDR1 SEHNR, CDR2 FQNEAQ (reference sequence). This CDR3 comprises 18 residues. V lost 5 bases, J lost 9 bases, and 15 bases stayed unmatched. CDR3 bases: TGTGCCAGCAGCCTACCCCCCCGACTAGCGGGAGGGCGGGGTGAGCAGTTCTTC. Translation gives CASSLPPRLAGGRGEQFF.

The chain is built from TRBV3-1 (or the pseudogene TRBV3-2) and TRBJ2-3; a weak D match, TRBD2 (6 bases). The V end lost 3 bases, the J end lost 7 bases, and 17 bases lay between the germline ends. The CDR3 extends over 15 amino acids. Per germline, CDR1 LGHDT and CDR2 YNNKEL (reference sequence). For the CDR3, the DNA is TGTGCCAGCAGCCATGGAGGAGGAGGGCTAAATACGCAGTATTTT. Translation gives CASSHGGGGLNTQYF.

This clone was recorded once. The V call is TRBV3-1 (or the pseudogene TRBV3-2), the J call TRBJ1-2; no firm D call. The V gene's germline CDR1 is LGHDT and CDR2 YNNKEL (reference sequence). This CDR3 region has 12 residues. Trimming left V 3 bases short and J 4 bases short, with 6 bases between. This chain's CDR3 is CASSQAAYGYTF. The CDR3 region has the DNA TGTGCCAGCAGCCAGGCCGCCTATGGCTACACCTTC.